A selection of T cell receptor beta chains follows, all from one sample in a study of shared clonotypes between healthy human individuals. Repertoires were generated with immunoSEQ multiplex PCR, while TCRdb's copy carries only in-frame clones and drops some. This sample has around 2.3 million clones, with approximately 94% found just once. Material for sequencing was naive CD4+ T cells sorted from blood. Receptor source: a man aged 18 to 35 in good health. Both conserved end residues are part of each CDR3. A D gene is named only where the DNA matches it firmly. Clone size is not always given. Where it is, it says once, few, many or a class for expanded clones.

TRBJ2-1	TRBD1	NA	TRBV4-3	CASSRGQGNSYNEQFF	TGCGCCAGCAGCCGAGGACAGGGGAACTCCTACAATGAGCAGTTCTTC
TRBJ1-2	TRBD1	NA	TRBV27	CASRGTATLYGYTF	TGTGCCAGCAGGGGGACAGCAACCCTCTATGGCTACACCTTC
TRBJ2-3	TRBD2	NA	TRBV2	CASRRLAGGTDTQYF	TGTGCCAGCAGAAGACTAGCGGGAGGCACAGATACGCAGTATTTT
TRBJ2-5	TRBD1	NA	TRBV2	CASSTQGAGETQYF	TGTGCCAGCAGTACCCAGGGGGCGGGAGAGACCCAGTACTTC
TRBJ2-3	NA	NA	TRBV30	CAWSGRISTDTQYF	TGTGCCTGGAGTGGACGGATCAGCACAGATACGCAGTATTTT
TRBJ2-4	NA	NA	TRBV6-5	CASSNRRDIQYF	TGTGCCAGCAGTAATAGAAGGGACATTCAGTACTTC
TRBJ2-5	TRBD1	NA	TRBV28	CASRGQGGQRETQYF	TGTGCCAGCAGAGGACAGGGAGGACAACGAGAGACCCAGTACTTC
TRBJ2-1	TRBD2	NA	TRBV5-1	CASSSLPGGGAGNEQFF	TGCGCCAGCAGCTCCCTGCCGGGCGGGGGGGCCGGCAATGAGCAGTTCTTC
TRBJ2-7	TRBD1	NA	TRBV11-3	CASSAGTGSYEQYF	TGTGCCAGCAGCGCCGGGACAGGCTCCTACGAGCAGTACTTC
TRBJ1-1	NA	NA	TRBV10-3	CAISESIGNTEAFF	TGTGCCATCAGTGAGTCAATAGGGAACACTGAAGCTTTCTTT
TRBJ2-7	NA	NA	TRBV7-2	CASSLGGLDSYEQYF	TGTGCCAGCAGCTTAGGGGGACTGGACTCCTACGAGCAGTACTTC
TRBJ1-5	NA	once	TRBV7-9	CASSQGHNQPQHF	TGTGCCAGCAGTCAGGGGCATAATCAGCCCCAGCATTTT
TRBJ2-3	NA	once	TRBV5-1	CASRNTDTQYF	TGCGCCAGCAGAAACACAGATACGCAGTATTTT
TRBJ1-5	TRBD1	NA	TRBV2	CASSALDRGLHQPQHF	TGTGCCAGCAGTGCACTTGACAGGGGGCTTCATCAGCCCCAGCATTTT
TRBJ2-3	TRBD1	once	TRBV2	CAIVPDRENTDTQYF	TGTGCCATCGTACCGGACAGGGAAAACACAGATACGCAGTATTTT
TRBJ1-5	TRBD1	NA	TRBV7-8	CASSPRQKTGARNQPQHF	TGTGCCAGCAGCCCCCGCCAAAAGACAGGGGCTCGCAATCAGCCCCAGCATTTT
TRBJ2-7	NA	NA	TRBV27	CASSPRAFGESYEQYF	TGTGCCAGCAGTCCTCGCGCGTTTGGGGAGTCCTACGAGCAGTACTTC
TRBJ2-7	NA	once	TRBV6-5	CASSRTGNTYEQYF	TGTGCCAGCAGCCGTACAGGGAATACCTACGAGCAGTACTTC
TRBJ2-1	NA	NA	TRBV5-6	CASSLAQPYNEQFF	TGTGCCAGCAGCTTGGCCCAGCCCTACAATGAGCAGTTCTTC
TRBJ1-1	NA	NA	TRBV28	CASASGTPNTEAFF	TGTGCCAGCGCTTCCGGGACCCCAAACACTGAAGCTTTCTTT
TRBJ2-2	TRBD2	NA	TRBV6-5	CASGGGLGGELFF	TGTGCCAGTGGGGGAGGGCTGGGCGGGGAGCTGTTTTTT
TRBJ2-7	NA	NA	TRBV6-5	CASRNRGGGEQYF	TGTGCCAGCAGGAATAGAGGGGGAGGAGAGCAGTACTTC